Listed below are T cell receptor beta chains from one sample, sequenced in a study of blood T cell repertoires in COVID-19. Assay: immunoSEQ multiplex PCR; the TCRdb copy retains only in-frame clones and omits some. Here the sample spans some 170,000 clones, around three quarters being singletons. Source material: peripheral blood. The receptors were gathered from a man aged 60 to 75 with acute or convalescent COVID-19. The CDR3 runs from the conserved cysteine through the conserved F or W. The D gene is left open where the match is weak. Some rows have no size entry. The others give once, few or many, or a class for an expanded clone.

CDR3 DNA: TGTGCCAGCAGCTTACTCCGGGACACATCCTACAATGAGCAGTTCTTC
CDR3 protein: CASSLLRDTSYNEQFF
J gene: TRBJ2-1
V gene: TRBV7-8
clone size: .
D gene: .

CDR3 DNA: TGTGCCAGCAGCGTAGGACAGGGGGGAGGAAACACCATATATTTT
CDR3 protein: CASSVGQGGGNTIYF
J gene: TRBJ1-3
V gene: TRBV9
clone size: .
D gene: TRBD1

CDR3 DNA: TGTGCCTGGACCGCCGGGGGCGGGGGCGCAAAACTGTTTTTT
CDR3 protein: CAWTAGGGGAKLFF
J gene: TRBJ1-4
V gene: TRBV30
clone size: .
D gene: .

CDR3 DNA: TGTGCCAGCAGTCGTGGGGGCCCCAGCACAGATACGCAGTATTTT
CDR3 protein: CASSRGGPSTDTQYF
J gene: TRBJ2-3
V gene: TRBV7-3
clone size: .
D gene: .

CDR3 DNA: TGCGCCAGCAGCCAAGAGGCGGACTATAATTCACCCCTCCACTTT
CDR3 protein: CASSQEADYNSPLHF
J gene: TRBJ1-6
V gene: TRBV4-1
clone size: few
D gene: .

CDR3 DNA: TGTGCCTGGACAGGGGTCCTGATGAACACTGAAGCTTTCTTT
CDR3 protein: CAWTGVLMNTEAFF
J gene: TRBJ1-1
V gene: TRBV30
clone size: .
D gene: .

CDR3 DNA: TGTGCCAGTAACCCGGGGGGACACACCGGGGAGCTGTTTTTT
CDR3 protein: CASNPGGHTGELFF
J gene: TRBJ2-2
V gene: TRBV19
clone size: .
D gene: TRBD2

CDR3 DNA: TGTGCCAGCAGCACCCAGGGACTACCCTCCTACAATGAGCAGTTCTTC
CDR3 protein: CASSTQGLPSYNEQFF
J gene: TRBJ2-1
V gene: TRBV9
clone size: few
D gene: TRBD2

CDR3 DNA: TGTGCCAGTAGTAGTGGTCCCAGCTCCTACGAGCAGTACTTC
CDR3 protein: CASSSGPSSYEQYF
J gene: TRBJ2-7
V gene: TRBV19
clone size: few
D gene: .

CDR3 DNA: TGCAGCGTTGACGGGGTGGGCAAGGAGCTGTTTTTT
CDR3 protein: CSVDGVGKELFF
J gene: TRBJ2-2
V gene: TRBV29-1
clone size: .
D gene: .

CDR3 DNA: TGCGCCAGCAGTGCGGGACTAGGAATCGACACCGGGGAGCTGTTTTTT
CDR3 protein: CASSAGLGIDTGELFF
J gene: TRBJ2-2
V gene: TRBV10-2
clone size: .
D gene: TRBD2

CDR3 DNA: TGTGCCAGCAGCGCGGGGATCCGGGACAGCTCCGAAGAGCAGTACTTC
CDR3 protein: CASSAGIRDSSEEQYF
J gene: TRBJ2-7
V gene: TRBV9
clone size: .
D gene: TRBD1

CDR3 DNA: TGTGCCAGCAGCGCCGCGGGAGCGGGGGGGCCAGATGAGCAGTTCTTC
CDR3 protein: CASSAAGAGGPDEQFF
J gene: TRBJ2-1
V gene: TRBV9
clone size: .
D gene: TRBD2

CDR3 DNA: TGTGCCAGCAGTTACATCAGGGGGGTCCAGCCCCAGCATTTT
CDR3 protein: CASSYIRGVQPQHF
J gene: TRBJ1-5
V gene: TRBV6-2/TRBV6-3
clone size: .
D gene: TRBD1

CDR3 DNA: TGCAGCGTTGAAGAAACCGGTGATGAGCAGTTCTTC
CDR3 protein: CSVEETGDEQFF
J gene: TRBJ2-1
V gene: TRBV29-1
clone size: .
D gene: .

CDR3 DNA: TGTGCCAGCAGCCGACGCAGGGGGCCAGGAAACACCATATATTTT
CDR3 protein: CASSRRRGPGNTIYF
J gene: TRBJ1-3
V gene: TRBV27
clone size: .
D gene: TRBD1

CDR3 DNA: TGTGCCAGCAGCCGCGGACAGGCGACCTACGAGCAGTACTTC
CDR3 protein: CASSRGQATYEQYF
J gene: TRBJ2-7
V gene: TRBV3-1/TRBV3-2
clone size: .
D gene: TRBD1

CDR3 DNA: TGTGCCAGCAGCTTAAGGGAGGGCAATGTTGGGACCGGGGAGCTGTTTTTT
CDR3 protein: CASSLREGNVGTGELFF
J gene: TRBJ2-2
V gene: TRBV7-8
clone size: .
D gene: TRBD2

CDR3 DNA: TGTGCCACCAGCAGAGAGTTCCAGGGCGCATACAATGAGCAGTTCTTC
CDR3 protein: CATSREFQGAYNEQFF
J gene: TRBJ2-1
V gene: TRBV15
clone size: .
D gene: .

CDR3 DNA: TGTGCCAGCAGGACCGACGGGACATTACAAGAGACCCAGTACTTC
CDR3 protein: CASRTDGTLQETQYF
J gene: TRBJ2-5
V gene: TRBV2
clone size: .
D gene: .

CDR3 DNA: TGCGCCAGCAGCCGGGACAGGGATCGCGAAAAACTGTTTTTT
CDR3 protein: CASSRDRDREKLFF
J gene: TRBJ1-4
V gene: TRBV4-3
clone size: .
D gene: TRBD1

CDR3 DNA: TGCAGCGTTGAACAGGGGGCCCCCTACGAGCAGTACTTC
CDR3 protein: CSVEQGAPYEQYF
J gene: TRBJ2-7
V gene: TRBV29-1
clone size: .
D gene: TRBD1

CDR3 DNA: TGTGCCAGCAGACCCGACAGGGCCGAGCAGTACTTC
CDR3 protein: CASRPDRAEQYF
J gene: TRBJ2-7
V gene: TRBV6-5
clone size: .
D gene: TRBD1